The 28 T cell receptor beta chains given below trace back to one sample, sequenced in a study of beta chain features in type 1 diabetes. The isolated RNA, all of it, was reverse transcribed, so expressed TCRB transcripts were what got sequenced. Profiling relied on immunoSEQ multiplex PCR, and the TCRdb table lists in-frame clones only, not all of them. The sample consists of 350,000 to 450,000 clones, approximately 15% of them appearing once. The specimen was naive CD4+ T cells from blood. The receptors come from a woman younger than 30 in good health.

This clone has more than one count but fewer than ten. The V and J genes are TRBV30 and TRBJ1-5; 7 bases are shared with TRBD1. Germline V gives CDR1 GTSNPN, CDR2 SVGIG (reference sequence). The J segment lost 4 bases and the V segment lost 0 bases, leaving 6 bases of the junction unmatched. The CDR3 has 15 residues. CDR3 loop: CAWSVGTVGNQPQHF. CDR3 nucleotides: TGTGCCTGGAGTGTAGGGACAGTTGGAAATCAGCCCCAGCATTTT.

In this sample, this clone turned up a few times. The DNA for the CDR3 is TGTGCCAGCAGCTTAGGCCCATCAGCAGGGGGCTCTTCTGGCTACACCTTC. Protein sequence: CASSLGPSAGGSSGYTF. The chain couples TRBV7-6 to TRBJ1-2; TRBD1 aligns across 8 bases. Trimming cost V 1 base and J 7 bases; bases outside gene matches: 14. The germline V gene encodes CDR1 SGHVS and CDR2 FNYEAQ. The CDR3 is 17 amino acids.

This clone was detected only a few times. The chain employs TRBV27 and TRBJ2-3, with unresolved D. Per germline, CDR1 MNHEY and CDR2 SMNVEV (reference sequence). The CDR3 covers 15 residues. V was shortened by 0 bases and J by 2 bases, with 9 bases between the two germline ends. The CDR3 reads CASSLSRQFTDTQYF. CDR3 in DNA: TGTGCCAGCAGTTTATCGAGGCAGTTCACAGATACGCAGTATTTT.

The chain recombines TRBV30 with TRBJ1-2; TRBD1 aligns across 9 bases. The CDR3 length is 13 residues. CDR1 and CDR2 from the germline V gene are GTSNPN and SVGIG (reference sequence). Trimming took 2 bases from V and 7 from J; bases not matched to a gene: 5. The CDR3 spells CAWSRTGEFGYTF. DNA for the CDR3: TGTGCCTGGAGTAGGACAGGGGAGTTTGGCTACACCTTC.

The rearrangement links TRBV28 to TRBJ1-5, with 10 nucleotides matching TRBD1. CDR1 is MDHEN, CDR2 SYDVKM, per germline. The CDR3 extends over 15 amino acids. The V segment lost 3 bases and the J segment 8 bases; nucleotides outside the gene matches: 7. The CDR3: CASSLGQGTLKPQHF. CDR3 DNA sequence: TGTGCCAGCAGTTTGGGACAGGGGACCCTTAAGCCCCAGCATTTT.

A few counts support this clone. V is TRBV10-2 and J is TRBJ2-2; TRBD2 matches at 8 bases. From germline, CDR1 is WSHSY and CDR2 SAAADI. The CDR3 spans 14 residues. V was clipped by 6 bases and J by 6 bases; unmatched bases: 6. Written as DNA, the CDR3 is TGCGCCAGCAGCAGACGGGAGGGTCCCGGGGAGCTGTTTTTT. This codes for CASSRREGPGELFF.

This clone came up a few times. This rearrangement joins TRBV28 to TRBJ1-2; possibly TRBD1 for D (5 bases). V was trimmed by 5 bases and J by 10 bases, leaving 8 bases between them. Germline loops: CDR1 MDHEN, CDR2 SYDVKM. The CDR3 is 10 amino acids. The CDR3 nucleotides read TGTGCCAGCAGTGGGGCCGCCTACACCTTC. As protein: CASSGAAYTF.

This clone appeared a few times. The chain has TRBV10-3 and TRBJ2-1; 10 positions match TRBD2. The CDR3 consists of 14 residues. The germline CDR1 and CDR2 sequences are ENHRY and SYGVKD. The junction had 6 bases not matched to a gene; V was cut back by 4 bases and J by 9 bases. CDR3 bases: TGTGCCATCAGTGGACTAGCGGGTGATAGTGAGCAGTTCTTC. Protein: CAISGLAGDSEQFF.

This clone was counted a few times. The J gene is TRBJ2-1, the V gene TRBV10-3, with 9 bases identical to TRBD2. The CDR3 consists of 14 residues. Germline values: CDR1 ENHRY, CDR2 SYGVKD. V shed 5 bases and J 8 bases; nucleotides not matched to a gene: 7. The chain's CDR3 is CAISSGTSSHEQFF. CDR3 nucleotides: TGTGCCATCAGTTCCGGGACTAGCAGCCATGAGCAGTTCTTC.

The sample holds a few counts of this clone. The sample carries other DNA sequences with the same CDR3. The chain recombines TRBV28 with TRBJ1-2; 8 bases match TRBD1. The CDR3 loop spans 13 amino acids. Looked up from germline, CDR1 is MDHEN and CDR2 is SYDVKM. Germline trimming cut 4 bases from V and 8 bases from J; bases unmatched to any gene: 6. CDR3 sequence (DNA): TGTGCCAGCAGTTCTGGACAGGGTGGCGGCTACACCTTC. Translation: CASSSGQGGGYTF.

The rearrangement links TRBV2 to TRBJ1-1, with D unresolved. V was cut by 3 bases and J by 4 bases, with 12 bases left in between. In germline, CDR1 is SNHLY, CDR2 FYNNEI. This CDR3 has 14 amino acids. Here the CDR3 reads CASSEEAGLTEAFF. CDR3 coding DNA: TGTGCCAGCAGTGAGGAGGCAGGCCTCACTGAAGCTTTCTTT.

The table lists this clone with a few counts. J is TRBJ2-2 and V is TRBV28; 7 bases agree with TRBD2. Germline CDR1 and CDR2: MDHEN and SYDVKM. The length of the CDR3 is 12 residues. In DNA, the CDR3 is TGTGCGGGAGGGCCGGGCACCGGGGAGCTGTTTTTT. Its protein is CAGGPGTGELFF.

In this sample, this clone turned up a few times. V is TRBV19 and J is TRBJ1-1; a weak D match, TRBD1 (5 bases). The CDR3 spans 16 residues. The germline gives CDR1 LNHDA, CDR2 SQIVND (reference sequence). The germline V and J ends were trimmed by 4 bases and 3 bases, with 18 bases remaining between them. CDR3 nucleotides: TGTGCCAGTAGTAACCTCTTCCGTGACAGATACACTGAAGCTTTCTTT. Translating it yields CASSNLFRDRYTEAFF.

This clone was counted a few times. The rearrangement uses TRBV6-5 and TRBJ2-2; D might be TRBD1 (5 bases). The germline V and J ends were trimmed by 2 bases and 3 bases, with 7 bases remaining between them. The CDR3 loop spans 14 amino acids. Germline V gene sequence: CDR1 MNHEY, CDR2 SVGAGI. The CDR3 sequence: CASSYDSYTGELFF. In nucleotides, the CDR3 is TGTGCCAGCAGTTACGACAGCTACACCGGGGAGCTGTTTTTT.

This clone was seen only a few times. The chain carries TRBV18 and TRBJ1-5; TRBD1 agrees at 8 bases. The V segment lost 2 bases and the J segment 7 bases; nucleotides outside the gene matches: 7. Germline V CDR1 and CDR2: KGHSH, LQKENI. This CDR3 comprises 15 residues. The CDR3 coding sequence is TGTGCCAGCTCACCAGGGGCAGGGGGCGGCCAGCCCCAGCATTTT. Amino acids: CASSPGAGGGQPQHF.

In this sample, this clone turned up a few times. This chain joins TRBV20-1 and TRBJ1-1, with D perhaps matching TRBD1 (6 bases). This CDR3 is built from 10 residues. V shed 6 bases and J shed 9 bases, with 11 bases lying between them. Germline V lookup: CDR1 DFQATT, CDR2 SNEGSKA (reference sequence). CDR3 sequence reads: CSAADSQAFF. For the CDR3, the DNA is TGCAGTGCCGCGGACAGTCAAGCTTTCTTT.

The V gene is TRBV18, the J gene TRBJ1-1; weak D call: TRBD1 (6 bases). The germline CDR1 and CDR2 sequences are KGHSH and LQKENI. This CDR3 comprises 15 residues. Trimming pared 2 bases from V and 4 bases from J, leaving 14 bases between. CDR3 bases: TGTGCCAGCTCACCAGTCAAGGGGGGGATCACTGAAGCTTTCTTT. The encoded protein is CASSPVKGGITEAFF.

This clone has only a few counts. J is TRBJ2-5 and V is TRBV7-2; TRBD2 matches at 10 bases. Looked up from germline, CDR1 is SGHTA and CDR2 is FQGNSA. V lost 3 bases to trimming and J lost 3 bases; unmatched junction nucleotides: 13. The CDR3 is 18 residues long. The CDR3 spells CASSLLPSGSSGKETQYF. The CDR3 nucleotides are TGTGCCAGCAGCTTGCTGCCTAGCGGGAGCTCGGGGAAAGAGACCCAGTACTTC.

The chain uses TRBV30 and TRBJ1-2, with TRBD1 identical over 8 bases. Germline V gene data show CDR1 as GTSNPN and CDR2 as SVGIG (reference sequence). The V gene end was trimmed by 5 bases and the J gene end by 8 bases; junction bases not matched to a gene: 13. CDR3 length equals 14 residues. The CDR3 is CAWGGGQGPTGYTF. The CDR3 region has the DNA TGTGCCTGGGGGGGAGGACAGGGCCCCACCGGCTACACCTTC.

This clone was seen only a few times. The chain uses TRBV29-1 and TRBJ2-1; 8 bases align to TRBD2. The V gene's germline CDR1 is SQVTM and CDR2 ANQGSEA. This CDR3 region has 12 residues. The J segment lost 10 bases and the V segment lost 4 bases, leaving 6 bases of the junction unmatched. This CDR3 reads CSVVRTSNEQFF. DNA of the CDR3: TGCAGCGTTGTGCGGACTAGCAACGAGCAGTTCTTC.

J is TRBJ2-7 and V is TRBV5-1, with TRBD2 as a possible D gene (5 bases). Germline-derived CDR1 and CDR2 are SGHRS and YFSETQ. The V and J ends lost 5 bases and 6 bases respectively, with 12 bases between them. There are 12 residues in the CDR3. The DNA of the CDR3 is TGCGCCAGCAGTACAGAGGGAGTCGAGCAGTACTTC. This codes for CASSTEGVEQYF.

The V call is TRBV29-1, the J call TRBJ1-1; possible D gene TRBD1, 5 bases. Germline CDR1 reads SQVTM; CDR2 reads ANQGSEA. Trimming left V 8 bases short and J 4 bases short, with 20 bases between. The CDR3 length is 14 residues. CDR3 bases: TGCAGCACCAAGGGGTTGGGCTTAGGCACTGAAGCTTTCTTT. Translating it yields CSTKGLGLGTEAFF.

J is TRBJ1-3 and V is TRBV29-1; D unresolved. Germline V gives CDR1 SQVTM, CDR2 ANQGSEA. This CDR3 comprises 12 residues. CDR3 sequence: CSVFSSGNTIYF. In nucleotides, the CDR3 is TGCAGTGTTTTCTCCTCTGGAAACACCATATATTTT. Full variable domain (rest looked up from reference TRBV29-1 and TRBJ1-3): SAVISQKPSRDICQRGTSLTIQCQVDSQVTMMFWYRQQPGQSLTLIATANQGSEATYESGFVIDKFPISRPNLTFSTLTVSNMSPEDSSIYLCSVFSSGNTIYFGEGSWLTVV.

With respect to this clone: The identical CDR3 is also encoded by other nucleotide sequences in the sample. The CDR3 nucleotides are TGTGCCAGCAGTTCCGGACAGGGGGGCCAGCCCCAGCATTTT. Protein sequence: CASSSGQGGQPQHF. The rearrangement links TRBV28 to TRBJ1-5; TRBD1 agrees at 10 bases. The CDR3 runs to 14 residues. Unmatched junction bases numbered 4, after V lost 4 bases and J lost 7 bases. Germline V lookup: CDR1 MDHEN, CDR2 SYDVKM.

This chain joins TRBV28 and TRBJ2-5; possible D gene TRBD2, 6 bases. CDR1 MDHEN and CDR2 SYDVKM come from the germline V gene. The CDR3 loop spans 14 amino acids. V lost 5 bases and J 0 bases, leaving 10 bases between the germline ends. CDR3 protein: CASSPGGNQETQYF. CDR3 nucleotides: TGTGCCAGCAGTCCCGGGGGTAACCAAGAGACCCAGTACTTC.

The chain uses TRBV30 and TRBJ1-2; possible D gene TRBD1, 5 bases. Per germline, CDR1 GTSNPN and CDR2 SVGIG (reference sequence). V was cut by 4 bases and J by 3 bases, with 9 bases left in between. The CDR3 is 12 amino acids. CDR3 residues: CAWIEGDYGYTF. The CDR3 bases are TGTGCCTGGATTGAAGGGGACTATGGCTACACCTTC.

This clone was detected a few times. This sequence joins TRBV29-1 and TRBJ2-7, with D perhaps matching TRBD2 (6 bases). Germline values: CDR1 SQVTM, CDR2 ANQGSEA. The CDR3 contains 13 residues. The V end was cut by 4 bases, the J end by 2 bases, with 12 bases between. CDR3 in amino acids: CSVGESGAYEQYF. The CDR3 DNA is TGCAGCGTTGGAGAATCGGGGGCCTACGAGCAGTACTTC.

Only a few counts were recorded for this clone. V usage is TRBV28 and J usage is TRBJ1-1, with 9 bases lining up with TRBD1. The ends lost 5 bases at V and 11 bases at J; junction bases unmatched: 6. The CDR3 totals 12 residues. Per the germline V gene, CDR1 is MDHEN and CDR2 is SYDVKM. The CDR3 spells CASSRETGGAFF. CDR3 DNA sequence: TGTGCCAGCAGTAGAGAGACAGGGGGGGCTTTCTTT. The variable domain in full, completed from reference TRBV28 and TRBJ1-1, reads DVKVTQSSRYLVKRTGEKVFLECVQDMDHENMFWYRQDPGLGLRLIYFSYDVKMKEKGDIPEGYSVSREKKERFSLILESASTNQTSMYLCASSRETGGAFFGQGTRLTVV.